Below, 12 T cell receptor beta chains from the same sample are listed, as sequenced in a study of blood T cell repertoires in COVID-19. Measured with immunoSEQ multiplex PCR; TCRdb has only the in-frame clones, and not every one. The sample lists a few hundred thousand clones, 80% occurring once. Sequences were obtained from peripheral blood. The source is a human donor in a cohort sampled during active COVID-19.

The chain couples TRBV4-3 to TRBJ1-1; D unresolved. Germline values: CDR1 LGHNA, CDR2 YSLEER. Deletions cut 0 bases from V and 10 bases from J, with 9 bases between. This CDR3 has 12 residues. CDR3 coding DNA: TGCGCCAGCAGCCAAGATAGACTGGTAGCTTTCTTT. This codes for CASSQDRLVAFF.

This sequence joins TRBV24-1 and TRBJ1-2; D not resolved. The CDR3 spans 14 residues. The V and J ends lost 1 base and 2 bases respectively, with 7 bases between them. Germline CDR1 KGHDR, CDR2 SFDVKD. CDR3 nucleotides: TGTGCCACCAGTGATTTCGACATAAACTATGGCTACACCTTC. This translates into CATSDFDINYGYTF.

The chain combines TRBV20-1 with TRBJ2-1; TRBD1 aligns across 8 bases. This CDR3 spans 14 amino acids. Germline CDR1 is DFQATT and CDR2 is SNEGSKA (reference sequence). V gave up 3 bases and J gave up 10 bases; unmatched junction bases: 11. The CDR3 DNA is TGCAGTGCTAGTTTCGGACAGGGCTTAGGCGAGCAGTTCTTC. It yields the protein CSASFGQGLGEQFF.

There are a few counts of this clone. CDR3 sequence reads: CASSETGNQPQHF. The DNA for the CDR3 is TGTGCCAGCAGTGAGACAGGCAATCAGCCCCAGCATTTT. The chain couples TRBV2 to TRBJ1-5; a weak D match, TRBD1 (5 bases). The CDR3 has 13 amino acids. Trimming stripped 3 bases from V and 2 bases from J, with 5 bases between. The germline V gene has CDR1 SNHLY and CDR2 FYNNEI. The entire variable domain, with the rest obtained from reference TRBV2 and TRBJ1-5, is as follows: EPEVTQTPSHQVTQMGQEVILRCVPISNHLYFYWYRQILGQKVEFLVSFYNNEISEKSEIFDDQFSVERPDGSNFTLKIRSTKLEDSAMYFCASSETGNQPQHFGDGTRLSIL.

V and J are TRBV4-2 and TRBJ1-2; D unclear. The V and J ends lost 0 bases and 9 bases respectively, with 11 bases between them. Germline assignment: CDR1 LGHNA and CDR2 YNFKEQ. This CDR3 spans 13 amino acids. The CDR3 sequence: CASSQDTGDRYTF. The CDR3 DNA reads TGTGCCAGCAGCCAAGATACCGGGGATCGCTACACCTTC.

The V gene is TRBV6-6, the J gene TRBJ1-2; D call uncertain. The CDR3 contains 13 residues. The germline V gene encodes CDR1 MNHNY and CDR2 SVGAGI (reference sequence). The germline V and J ends were trimmed by 10 bases and 7 bases, with 19 bases remaining between them. The CDR3 DNA sequence: TGTGCCACCTCCGGCGGCCCGAGGAGTGGCTACACCTTC. Translating it yields CATSGGPRSGYTF.

This clone occurred once. This chain connects TRBV7-6 to TRBJ2-5; TRBD1 aligns across 11 bases. The junction had 4 bases not matched to a gene; V was cut back by 3 bases and J by 1 base. This CDR3 spans 16 amino acids. Looked up from germline, CDR1 is SGHVS and CDR2 is FNYEAQ. CDR3 loop: CASSFGQGASQETQYF. The CDR3 DNA follows: TGTGCCAGCAGCTTTGGACAGGGGGCGTCCCAAGAGACCCAGTACTTC.

This chain links TRBV18 with TRBJ1-1; D is uncertain. The CDR3 loop spans 14 amino acids. Per the germline V gene, CDR1 is KGHSH and CDR2 is LQKENI. V gave up 1 base and J gave up 4 bases, with 10 bases separating them. In DNA form, the CDR3 reads TGTGCCAGCTCACCACAAGCGGAGAGCACTGAAGCTTTCTTT. It encodes CASSPQAESTEAFF.

The chain carries TRBV6-6 and TRBJ1-5, with D unclear. The ends were cut back, 0 bases at V and 0 bases at J, with 9 bases in the middle. CDR1 and CDR2 (germline): MNHNY, SVGAGI (reference sequence). There are 16 residues in the CDR3. CDR3 amino acids: CASSYSRYDSNQPQHF. In nucleotides, the CDR3 is TGTGCCAGCAGTTACTCGCGTTACGATAGCAATCAGCCCCAGCATTTT.

This clone was observed once. The chain combines TRBV28 with TRBJ2-5, with D perhaps TRBD1 (5 bases). The V gene lost 4 bases and the J gene lost 5 bases, with 17 bases spanning the gap. Germline lookup yields CDR1 MDHEN and CDR2 SYDVKM. The CDR3 runs to 15 residues. Here the CDR3 DNA reads TGTGCCAGCAGTTCCCCCAACCAGGGCTTGGAGACCCAGTACTTC. Translated: CASSSPNQGLETQYF. Full variable domain (rest looked up from reference TRBV28 and TRBJ2-5): DVKVTQSSRYLVKRTGEKVFLECVQDMDHENMFWYRQDPGLGLRLIYFSYDVKMKEKGDIPEGYSVSREKKERFSLILESASTNQTSMYLCASSSPNQGLETQYFGPGTRLLVL.

The rearrangement joins TRBV30 to TRBJ1-2, with D perhaps matching TRBD1 (5 bases). Trimming shortened V by 2 bases and J by 2 bases, and 6 bases separated the two germline ends. This CDR3 has 12 amino acids. The germline V gene has CDR1 GTSNPN and CDR2 SVGIG (reference sequence). In DNA, the CDR3 is TGTGCCTGGAGTCCAGGGAACTATGGCTACACCTTC. Encoded protein: CAWSPGNYGYTF.

This CDR3 reads CATSRGDRVSYEQYF. The CDR3 DNA reads as TGTGCCACCAGCAGAGGGGACAGAGTCTCCTACGAGCAGTACTTC. V usage is TRBV15 and J usage is TRBJ2-7; TRBD1 matches at 7 bases. The germline CDR1 and CDR2 sequences are LNHNV and YYDKDF (reference sequence). This CDR3 is 15 amino acids long. V was clipped by 1 base and J by 0 bases; unmatched bases: 3.